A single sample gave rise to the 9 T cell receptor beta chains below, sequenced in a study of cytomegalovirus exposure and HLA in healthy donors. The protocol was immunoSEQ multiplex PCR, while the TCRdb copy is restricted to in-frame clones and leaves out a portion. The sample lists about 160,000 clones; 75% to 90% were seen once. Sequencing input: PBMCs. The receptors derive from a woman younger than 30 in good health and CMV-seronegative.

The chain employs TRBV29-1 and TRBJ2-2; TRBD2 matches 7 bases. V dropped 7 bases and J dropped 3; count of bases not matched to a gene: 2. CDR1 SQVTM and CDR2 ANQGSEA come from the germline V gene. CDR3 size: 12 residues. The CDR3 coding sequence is TGCAGCGCAACTAGCGACACCGGGGAGCTGTTTTTT. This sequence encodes CSATSDTGELFF.

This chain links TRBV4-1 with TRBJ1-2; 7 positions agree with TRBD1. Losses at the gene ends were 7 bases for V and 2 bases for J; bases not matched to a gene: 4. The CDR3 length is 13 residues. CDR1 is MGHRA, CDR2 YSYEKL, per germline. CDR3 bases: TGCGCCAGCACCCCACAGGGGAACTATGGCTACACCTTC. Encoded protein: CASTPQGNYGYTF.

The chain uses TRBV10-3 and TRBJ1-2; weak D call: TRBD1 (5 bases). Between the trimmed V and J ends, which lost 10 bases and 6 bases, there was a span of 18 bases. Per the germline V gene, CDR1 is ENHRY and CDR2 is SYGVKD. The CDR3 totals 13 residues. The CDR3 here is CATSPGSTHGYTF. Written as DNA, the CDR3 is TGTGCCACCAGCCCAGGGTCGACCCATGGCTACACCTTC.

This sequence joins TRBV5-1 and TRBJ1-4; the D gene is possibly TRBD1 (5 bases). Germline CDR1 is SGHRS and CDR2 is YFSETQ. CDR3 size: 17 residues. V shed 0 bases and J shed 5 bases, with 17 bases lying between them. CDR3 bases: TGCGCCAGCAGCTTGGCTCCGGGACTCCGGTACAATGAAAAACTGTTTTTT. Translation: CASSLAPGLRYNEKLFF.

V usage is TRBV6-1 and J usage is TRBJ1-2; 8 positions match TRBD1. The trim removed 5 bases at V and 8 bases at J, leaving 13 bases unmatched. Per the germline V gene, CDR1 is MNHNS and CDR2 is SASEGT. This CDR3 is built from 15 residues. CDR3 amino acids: CASSPAVRTGTGYTF. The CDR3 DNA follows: TGTGCCAGCAGTCCCGCCGTTAGGACAGGGACCGGCTACACCTTC.

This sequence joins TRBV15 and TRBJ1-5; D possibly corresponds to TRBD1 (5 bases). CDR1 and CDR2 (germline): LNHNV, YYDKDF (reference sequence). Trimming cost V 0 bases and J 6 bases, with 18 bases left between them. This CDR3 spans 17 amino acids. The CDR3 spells CATSRDRGGAFGQPQHF. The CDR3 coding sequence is TGTGCCACCAGCAGAGATAGGGGAGGGGCTTTCGGTCAGCCCCAGCATTTT.

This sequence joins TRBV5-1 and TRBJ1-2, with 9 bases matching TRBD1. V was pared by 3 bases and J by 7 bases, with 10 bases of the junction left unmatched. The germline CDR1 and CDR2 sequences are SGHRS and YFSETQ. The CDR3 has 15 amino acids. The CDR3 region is CASSSPGQGFFGYTF. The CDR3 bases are TGCGCCAGCAGCTCGCCGGGACAGGGATTTTTTGGCTACACCTTC.

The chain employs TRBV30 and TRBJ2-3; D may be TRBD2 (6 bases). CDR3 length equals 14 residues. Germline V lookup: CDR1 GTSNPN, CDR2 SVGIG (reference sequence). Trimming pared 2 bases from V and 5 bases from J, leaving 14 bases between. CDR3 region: CAWSSGSGEDTQYF. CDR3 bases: TGTGCCTGGAGTAGCGGGTCAGGAGAAGATACGCAGTATTTT.

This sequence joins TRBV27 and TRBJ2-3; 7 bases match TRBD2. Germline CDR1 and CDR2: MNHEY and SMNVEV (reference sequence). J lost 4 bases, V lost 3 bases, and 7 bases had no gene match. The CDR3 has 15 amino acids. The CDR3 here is CASSFGAGRPDTQYF. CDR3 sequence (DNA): TGTGCCAGCAGTTTCGGAGCGGGGCGACCAGATACGCAGTATTTT.